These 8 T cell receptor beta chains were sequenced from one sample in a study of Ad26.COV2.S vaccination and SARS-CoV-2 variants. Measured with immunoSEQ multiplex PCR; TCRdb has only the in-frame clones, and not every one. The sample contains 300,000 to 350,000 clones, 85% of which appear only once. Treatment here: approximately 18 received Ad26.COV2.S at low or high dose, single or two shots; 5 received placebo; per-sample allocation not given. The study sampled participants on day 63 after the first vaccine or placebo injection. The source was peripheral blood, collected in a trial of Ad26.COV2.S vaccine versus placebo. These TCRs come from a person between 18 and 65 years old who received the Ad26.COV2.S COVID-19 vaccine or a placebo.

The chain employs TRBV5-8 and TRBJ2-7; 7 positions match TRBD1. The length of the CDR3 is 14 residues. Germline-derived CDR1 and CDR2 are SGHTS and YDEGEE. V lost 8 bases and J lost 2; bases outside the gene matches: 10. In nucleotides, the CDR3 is TGTGCCAGTCCTCCGGACAGGTCGGCCTACGAGCAGTACTTC. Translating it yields CASPPDRSAYEQYF.

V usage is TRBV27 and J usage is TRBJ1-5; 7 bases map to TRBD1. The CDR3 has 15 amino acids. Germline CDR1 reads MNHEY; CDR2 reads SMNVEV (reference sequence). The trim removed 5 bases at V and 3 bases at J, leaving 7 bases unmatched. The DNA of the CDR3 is TGTGCCAGCAGTACCTCGACAGGGACCAATCAGCCCCAGCATTTT. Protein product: CASSTSTGTNQPQHF.

CDR3 DNA: TGTGCCAGCACTATGTTGAGTAATGTAGCTTTCTTT. Protein product: CASTMLSNVAFF. The chain has TRBV12-3 or TRBV12-4 and TRBJ1-1; D unclear. V was shortened by 7 bases and J by 10 bases, with 16 bases between the two germline ends. The CDR3 runs 12 residues.

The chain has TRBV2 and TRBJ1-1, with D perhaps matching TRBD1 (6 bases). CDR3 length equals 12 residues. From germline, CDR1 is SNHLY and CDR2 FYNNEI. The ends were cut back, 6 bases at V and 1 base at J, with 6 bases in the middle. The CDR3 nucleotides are TGTGCCAGCAGGGGACAGAACACTGAAGCTTTCTTT. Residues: CASRGQNTEAFF.

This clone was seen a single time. CDR3 loop: CASSRGSSYEQYF. CDR3 bases: TGTGCCAGCAGCCGCGGTAGCTCCTACGAGCAGTACTTC. The chain combines TRBV12-3 or TRBV12-4 with TRBJ2-7, with unresolved D. Trimming shortened V by 6 bases and J by 0 bases, and 9 bases separated the two germline ends. The CDR3 is made up of 13 amino acids.

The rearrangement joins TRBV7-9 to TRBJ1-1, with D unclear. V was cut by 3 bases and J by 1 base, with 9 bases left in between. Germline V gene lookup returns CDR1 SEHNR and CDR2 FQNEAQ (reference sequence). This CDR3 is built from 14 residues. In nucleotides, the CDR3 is TGTGCCAGCAGCTTCTATAGAGCGAACACTGAAGCTTTCTTT. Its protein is CASSFYRANTEAFF.

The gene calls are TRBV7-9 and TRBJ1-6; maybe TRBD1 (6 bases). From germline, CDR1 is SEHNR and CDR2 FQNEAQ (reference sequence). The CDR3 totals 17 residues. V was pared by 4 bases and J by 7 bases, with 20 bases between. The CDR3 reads CASSSGLVGGANSPLHF. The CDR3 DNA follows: TGTGCCAGCAGCTCAGGACTGGTAGGGGGAGCGAATTCACCCCTCCACTTT. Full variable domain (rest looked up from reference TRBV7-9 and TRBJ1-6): DTGVSQNPRHKITKRGQNVTFRCDPISEHNRLYWYRQTLGQGPEFLTYFQNEAQLEKSRLLSDRFSAERPKGSFSTLEIQRTEQGDSAMYLCASSSGLVGGANSPLHFGNGTRLTVT.

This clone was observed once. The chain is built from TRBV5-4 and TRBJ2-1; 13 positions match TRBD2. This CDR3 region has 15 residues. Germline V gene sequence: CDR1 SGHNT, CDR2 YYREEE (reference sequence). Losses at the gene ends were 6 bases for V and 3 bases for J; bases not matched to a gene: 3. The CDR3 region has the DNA TGTGCCAGCAAGAGGACTAGCGGGGGCTACAATGAGCAGTTCTTC. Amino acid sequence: CASKRTSGGYNEQFF.